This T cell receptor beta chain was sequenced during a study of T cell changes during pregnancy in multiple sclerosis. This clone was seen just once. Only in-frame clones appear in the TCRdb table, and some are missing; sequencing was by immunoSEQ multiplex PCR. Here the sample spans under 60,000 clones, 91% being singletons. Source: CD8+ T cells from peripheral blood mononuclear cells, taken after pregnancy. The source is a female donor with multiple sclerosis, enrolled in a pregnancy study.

The DNA of the CDR3 is TGTGAACAGCGGGGGGGTACCGATACGCAGTATTTT. Translated: CEQRGGTDTQYF. This chain connects TRBV2 to TRBJ2-3; TRBD2 agrees at 10 bases. CDR3 length: 12 residues. In germline, CDR1 is SNHLY, CDR2 FYNNEI.